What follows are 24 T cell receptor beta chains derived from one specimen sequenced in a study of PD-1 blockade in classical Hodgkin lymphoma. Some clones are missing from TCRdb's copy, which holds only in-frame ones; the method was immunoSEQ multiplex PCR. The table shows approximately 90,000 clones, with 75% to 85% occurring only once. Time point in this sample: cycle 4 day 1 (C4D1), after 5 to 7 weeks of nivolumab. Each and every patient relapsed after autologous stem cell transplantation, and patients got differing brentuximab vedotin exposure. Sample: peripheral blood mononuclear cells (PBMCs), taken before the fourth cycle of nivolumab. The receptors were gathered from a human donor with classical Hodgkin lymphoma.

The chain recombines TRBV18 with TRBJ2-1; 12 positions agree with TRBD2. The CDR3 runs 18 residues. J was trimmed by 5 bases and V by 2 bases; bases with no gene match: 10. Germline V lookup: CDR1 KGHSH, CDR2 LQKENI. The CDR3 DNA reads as TGTGCCAGCTCACCAGTCAGGACTAGCGGGATTCCAAACAATGAGCAGTTCTTC. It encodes CASSPVRTSGIPNNEQFF.

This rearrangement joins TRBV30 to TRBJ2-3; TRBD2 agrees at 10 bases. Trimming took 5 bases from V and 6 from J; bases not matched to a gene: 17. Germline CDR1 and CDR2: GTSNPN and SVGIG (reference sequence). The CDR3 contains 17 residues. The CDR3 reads CAWPLSGRTPHRDTQYF. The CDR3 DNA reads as TGTGCCTGGCCCCTTAGCGGGAGGACTCCCCATCGGGATACGCAGTATTTT.

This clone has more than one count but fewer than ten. The CDR3 bases are TGTGCCAGCAGCTTAGGGGCGACGGGCTTAGCCGGGGAGCTGTTTTTT. Encoded protein: CASSLGATGLAGELFF. The V call is TRBV7-6, the J call TRBJ2-2; the D is unclear. There are 16 residues in the CDR3. CDR1 and CDR2 (germline): SGHVS, FNYEAQ. Trimming removed 1 base at V and 6 bases at J, with 15 bases between. The full variable domain, completed using reference TRBV7-6 and TRBJ2-2, is GAGVSQSPRYKVTKRGQDVALRCDPISGHVSLYWYRQALGQGPEFLTYFNYEAQQDKSGLPNDRFSAERPEGSISTLTIQRTEQRDSAMYRCASSLGATGLAGELFFGEGSRLTVL.

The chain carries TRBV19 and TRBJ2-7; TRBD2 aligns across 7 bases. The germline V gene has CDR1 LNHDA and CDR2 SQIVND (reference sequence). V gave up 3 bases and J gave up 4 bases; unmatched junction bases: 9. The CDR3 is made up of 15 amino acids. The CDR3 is CASSIWRETRYEQYF. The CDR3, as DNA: TGTGCCAGTAGTATTTGGCGGGAGACGAGGTACGAGCAGTACTTC.

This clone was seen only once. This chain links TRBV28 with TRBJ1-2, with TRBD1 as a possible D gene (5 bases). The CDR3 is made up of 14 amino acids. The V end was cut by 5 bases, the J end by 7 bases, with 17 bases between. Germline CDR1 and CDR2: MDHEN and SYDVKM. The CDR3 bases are TGTGCCAGCAGTACCCCGGGGGAGGGCAGTGGCTACACCTTC. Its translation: CASSTPGEGSGYTF.

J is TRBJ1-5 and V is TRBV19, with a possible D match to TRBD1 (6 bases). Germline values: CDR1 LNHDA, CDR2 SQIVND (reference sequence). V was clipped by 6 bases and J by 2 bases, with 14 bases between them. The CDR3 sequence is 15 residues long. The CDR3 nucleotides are TGTGCCAGTAGCGGACGTCAGGGGCGCAATCAGCCCCAGCATTTT. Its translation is CASSGRQGRNQPQHF. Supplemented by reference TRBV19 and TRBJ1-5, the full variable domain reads DGGITQSPKYLFRKEGQNVTLSCEQNLNHDAMYWYRQDPGQGLRLIYYSQIVNDFQKGDIAEGYSVSREKKESFPLTVTSAQKNPTAFYLCASSGRQGRNQPQHFGDGTRLSIL.

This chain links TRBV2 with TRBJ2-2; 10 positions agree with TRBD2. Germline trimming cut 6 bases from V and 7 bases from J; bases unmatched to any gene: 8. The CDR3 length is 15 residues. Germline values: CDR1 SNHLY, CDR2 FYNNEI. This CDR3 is CASRELAGTDGELFF. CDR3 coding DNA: TGTGCCAGCAGAGAACTAGCGGGGACGGACGGGGAGCTGTTTTTT.

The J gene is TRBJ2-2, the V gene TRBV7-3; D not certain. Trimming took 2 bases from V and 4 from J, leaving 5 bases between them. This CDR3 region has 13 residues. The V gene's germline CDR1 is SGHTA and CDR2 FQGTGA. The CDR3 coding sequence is TGTGCCAGCAGCTTACGAGTCACCGGGGAGCTGTTTTTT. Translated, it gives CASSLRVTGELFF.

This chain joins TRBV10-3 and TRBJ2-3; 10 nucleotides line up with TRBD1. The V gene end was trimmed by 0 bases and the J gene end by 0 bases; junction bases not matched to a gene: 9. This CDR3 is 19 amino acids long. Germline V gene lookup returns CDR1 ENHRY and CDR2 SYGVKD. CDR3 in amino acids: CAISESWDRGPTSTDTQYF. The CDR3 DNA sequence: TGTGCCATCAGTGAGTCATGGGACAGGGGTCCCACTAGCACAGATACGCAGTATTTT.

For the CDR3, the DNA is TGTGCCAGCAGCTTGGCCGACCGATACTATGGCTACACCTTC. Protein product: CASSLADRYYGYTF. The chain employs TRBV5-6 and TRBJ1-2; no definite D call. This CDR3 region has 14 residues. V lost 0 bases, J lost 3 bases, and 9 bases lay in between. The germline gives CDR1 SGHDT, CDR2 YYEEEE.

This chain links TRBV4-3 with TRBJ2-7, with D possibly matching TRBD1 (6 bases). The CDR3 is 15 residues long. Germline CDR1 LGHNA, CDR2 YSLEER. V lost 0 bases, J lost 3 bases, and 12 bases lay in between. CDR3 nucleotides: TGCGCCAGCAGCCAAGAGGTGACAGGTAGCTACGAGCAGTACTTC. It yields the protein CASSQEVTGSYEQYF.

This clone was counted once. The CDR3 sequence: CASSFRVAQETQYF. The CDR3 nucleotides read TGCGCCAGCAGCTTTCGGGTAGCCCAAGAGACCCAGTACTTC. V gene TRBV5-1 combines with J gene TRBJ2-5; D gene ambiguous. The V gene lost 2 bases and the J gene lost 1 base, with 9 bases spanning the gap. The CDR3 runs to 14 residues. The germline gives CDR1 SGHRS, CDR2 YFSETQ.

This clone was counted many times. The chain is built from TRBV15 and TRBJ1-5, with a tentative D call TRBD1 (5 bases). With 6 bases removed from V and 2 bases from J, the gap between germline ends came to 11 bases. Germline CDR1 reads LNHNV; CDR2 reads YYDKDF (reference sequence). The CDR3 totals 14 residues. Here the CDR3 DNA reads TGTGCCACCAGTGCGGCACAGGGCAATCAGCCCCAGCATTTT. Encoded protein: CATSAAQGNQPQHF.

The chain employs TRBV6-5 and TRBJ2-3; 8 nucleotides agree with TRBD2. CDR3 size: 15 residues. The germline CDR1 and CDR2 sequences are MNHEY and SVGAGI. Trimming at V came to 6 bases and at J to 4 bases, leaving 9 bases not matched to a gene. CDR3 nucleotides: TGTGCCAGCAGCCGAGCGGGAGACGGGTCAGATACGCAGTATTTT. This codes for CASSRAGDGSDTQYF.

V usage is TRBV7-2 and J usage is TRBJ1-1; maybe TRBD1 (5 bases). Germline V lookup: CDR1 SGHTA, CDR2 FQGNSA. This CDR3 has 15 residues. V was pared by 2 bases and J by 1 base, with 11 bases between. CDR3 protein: CASSLLGPPNTEAFF. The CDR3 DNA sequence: TGTGCCAGCAGCTTACTGGGGCCTCCGAACACTGAAGCTTTCTTT.

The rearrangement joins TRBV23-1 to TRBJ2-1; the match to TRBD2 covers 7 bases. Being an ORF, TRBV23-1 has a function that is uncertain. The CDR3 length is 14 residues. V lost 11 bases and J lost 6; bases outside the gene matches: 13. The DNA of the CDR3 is TGCGCCCAGCGGGTGAGGGGAGGGGTCAATGAGCAGTTCTTC. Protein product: CAQRVRGGVNEQFF.

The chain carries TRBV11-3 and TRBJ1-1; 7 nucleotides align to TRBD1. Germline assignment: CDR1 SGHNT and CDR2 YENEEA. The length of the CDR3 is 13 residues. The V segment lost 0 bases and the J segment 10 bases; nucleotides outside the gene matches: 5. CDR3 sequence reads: CASSLEDRSRAFF. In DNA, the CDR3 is TGTGCCAGCAGCTTAGAGGACAGGTCGCGAGCTTTCTTT. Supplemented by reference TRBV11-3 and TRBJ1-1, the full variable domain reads EAGVVQSPRYKIIEKKQPVAFWCNPISGHNTLYWYLQNLGQGPELLIRYENEEAVDDSQLPKDRFSAERLKGVDSTLKIQPAELGDSAVYLCASSLEDRSRAFFGQGTRLTVV.

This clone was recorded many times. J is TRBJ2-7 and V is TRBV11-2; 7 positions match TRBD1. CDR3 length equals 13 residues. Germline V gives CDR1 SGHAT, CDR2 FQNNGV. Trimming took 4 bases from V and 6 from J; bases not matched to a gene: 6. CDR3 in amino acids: CASSYRGEGEQYF. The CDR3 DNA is TGTGCCAGCAGCTACAGGGGCGAGGGCGAGCAGTACTTC. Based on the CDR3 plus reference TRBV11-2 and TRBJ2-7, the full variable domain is EAGVAQSPRYKIIEKRQSVAFWCNPISGHATLYWYQQILGQGPKLLIQFQNNGVVDDSQLPKDRFSAERLKGVDSTLKIQPAKLEDSAVYLCASSYRGEGEQYFGPGTRLTVT.

In DNA form, the CDR3 reads TGTGCCAGCTTTGTGGGGACAGGGAGAGCCCAGTACTTC. Translating it yields CASFVGTGRAQYF. This chain joins TRBV2 and TRBJ2-5; 9 bases are shared with TRBD1. This CDR3 has 13 amino acids. V shed 8 bases, J shed 9 bases, and the junction held 10 bases outside the gene matches. CDR1 is SNHLY, CDR2 FYNNEI, per germline.

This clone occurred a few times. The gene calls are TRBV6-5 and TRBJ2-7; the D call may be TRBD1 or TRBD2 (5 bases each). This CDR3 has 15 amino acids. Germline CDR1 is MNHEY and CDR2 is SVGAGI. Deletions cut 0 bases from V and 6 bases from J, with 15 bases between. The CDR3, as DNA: TGTGCCAGCAGTTACTCGGGGCGGATTCGGGGCGAGCAGTACTTC. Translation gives CASSYSGRIRGEQYF.

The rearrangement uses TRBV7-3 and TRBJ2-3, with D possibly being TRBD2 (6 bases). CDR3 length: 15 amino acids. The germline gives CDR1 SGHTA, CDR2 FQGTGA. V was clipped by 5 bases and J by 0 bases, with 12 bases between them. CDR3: CASSALGTSTDTQYF. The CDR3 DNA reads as TGTGCCAGCAGCGCCCTAGGGACTAGCACAGATACGCAGTATTTT.

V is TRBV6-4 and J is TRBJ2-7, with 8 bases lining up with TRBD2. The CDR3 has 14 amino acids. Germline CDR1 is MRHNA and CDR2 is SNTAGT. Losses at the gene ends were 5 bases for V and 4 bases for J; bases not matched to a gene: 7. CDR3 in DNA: TGTGCCAGCAGTCGCGAGAGCGGGAGTTACGAGCAGTACTTC. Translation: CASSRESGSYEQYF.

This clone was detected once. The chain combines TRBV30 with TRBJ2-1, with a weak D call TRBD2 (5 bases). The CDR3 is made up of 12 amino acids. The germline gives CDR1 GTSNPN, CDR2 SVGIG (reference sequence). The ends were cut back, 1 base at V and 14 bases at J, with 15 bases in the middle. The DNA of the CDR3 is TGTGCCTGGAGTGGAGGGAGTTCTGGGAAGTTCTTC. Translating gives CAWSGGSSGKFF.

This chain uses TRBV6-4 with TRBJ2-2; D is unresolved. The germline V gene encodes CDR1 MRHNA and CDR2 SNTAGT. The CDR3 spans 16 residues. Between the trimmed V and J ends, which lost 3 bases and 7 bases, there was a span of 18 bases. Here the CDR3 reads CASSEQSAGLDGELFF. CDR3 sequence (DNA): TGTGCCAGCAGTGAGCAATCAGCAGGATTGGACGGGGAGCTGTTTTTT.